This T cell receptor beta chain emerged from a study of T cell repertoires in cytomegalovirus infection. Study details: HLA-C-restricted CMV epitopes, recently identified, and well-studied HLA-B-restricted ones were used by the study. Study conclusions and caveats: In two of eight donors, the top clonotype was HLA-C-restricted CMV-specific.

MiXCR was run by TCRdb on the reads, yielding one entry per CDR3 protein. The table records roughly 990,000 distinct CDR3 sequences, around a third of them present only once. Comment on this clonotype: Its antigen is currently unknown.

This specimen consisted of cultured CD8+ T cells from PBMCs, obtained from culture after CMV antigen stimulation. The receptor was isolated from a human donor in good health (CMV status not recorded). Some clones in this sample may be carry-over from other donors' samples.

The CDR3 loop is CASSPHALLPGLAEETQYF. In DNA, the CDR3 is TGTGCCAGCAGTCCCCATGCCCTCTTGCCGGGACTAGCGGAAGAGACCCAGTACTTC. The J gene is TRBJ2-5, the V gene TRBV27, with 11 bases identical to TRBD2. Germline assignment: CDR1 MNHEY and CDR2 SMNVEV (reference sequence). V lost 5 bases to trimming and J lost 3 bases; unmatched junction nucleotides: 17. The CDR3 is 19 amino acids.